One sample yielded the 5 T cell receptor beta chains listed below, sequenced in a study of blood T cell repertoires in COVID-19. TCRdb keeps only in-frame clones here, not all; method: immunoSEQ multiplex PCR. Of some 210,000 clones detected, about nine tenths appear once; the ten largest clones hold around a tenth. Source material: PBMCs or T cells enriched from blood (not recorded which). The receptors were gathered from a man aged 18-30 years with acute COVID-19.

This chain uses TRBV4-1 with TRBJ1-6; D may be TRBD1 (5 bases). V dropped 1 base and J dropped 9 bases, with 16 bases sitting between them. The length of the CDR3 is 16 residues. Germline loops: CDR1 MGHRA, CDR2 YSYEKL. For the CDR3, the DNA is TGCGCCAGCAGCCAAGTTTCCGGGGGGGAAACTTCACCCCTCCACTTT. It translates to CASSQVSGGETSPLHF.

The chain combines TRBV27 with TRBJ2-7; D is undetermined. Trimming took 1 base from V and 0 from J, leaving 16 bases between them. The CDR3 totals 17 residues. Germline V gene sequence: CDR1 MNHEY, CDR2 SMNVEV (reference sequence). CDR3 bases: TGTGCCAGCAGTTTATTCGGGTTGGTTTCTGGCTCCTACGAGCAGTACTTC. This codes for CASSLFGLVSGSYEQYF.

CDR3 in amino acids: CASSSGLVSHEQYF. In DNA, the CDR3 is TGTGCCAGCAGCTCGGGACTAGTTTCCCACGAGCAGTACTTC. V usage is TRBV7-6 and J usage is TRBJ2-7; 8 bases align to TRBD2. The CDR3 extends over 14 amino acids. With 4 bases clipped from V and 5 bases from J, the junction kept 7 bases outside the gene matches. From germline, CDR1 is SGHVS and CDR2 FNYEAQ.

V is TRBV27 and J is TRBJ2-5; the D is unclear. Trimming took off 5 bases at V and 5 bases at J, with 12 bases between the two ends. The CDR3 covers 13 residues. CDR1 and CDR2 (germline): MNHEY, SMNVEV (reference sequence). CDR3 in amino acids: CASSRVRGETQYF. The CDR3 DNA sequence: TGTGCCAGCAGTAGAGTGCGAGGCGAGACCCAGTACTTC.

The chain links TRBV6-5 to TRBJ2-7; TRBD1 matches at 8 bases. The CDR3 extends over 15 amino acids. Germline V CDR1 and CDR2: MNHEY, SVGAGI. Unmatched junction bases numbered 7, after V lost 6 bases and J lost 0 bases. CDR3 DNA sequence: TGTGCCAGCAGAGCCGGGACAGGACTCTCCTACGAGCAGTACTTC. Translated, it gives CASRAGTGLSYEQYF.